The 5 T cell receptor beta chains below come from one sample, sequenced in a study of neurological immune-mediated disorders. TCRdb reanalysed the 5' RACE reads using MiXCR and keeps one entry per CDR3 protein. The sample has 50,000 to 55,000 distinct CDR3 sequences, about a tenth seen once. Sequenced: PBMCs. The receptors come from a man aged 70 or older with HTLV-1-associated myelopathy (HAM/TSP).

Points on this clonotype: This clone may be a read error of a much larger clone one base away. The chain carries TRBV7-2 and TRBJ2-1, with D perhaps matching TRBD2 (5 bases). V was trimmed by 5 bases and J by 8 bases, leaving 10 bases between them. CDR1 and CDR2 from the germline V gene are SGHTA and FQGNSA. CDR3 length: 12 amino acids. CDR3 bases: TGTGCCAGCAGCCCACTAGTGTATGAGCAGTTCTTC. Its translation is CASSPLVYEQFF.

The table lists this clonotype with many counts. Relative to the germline gene, one junction end is altered; a read error may explain this. The J gene is TRBJ2-5, the V gene TRBV14, with TRBD2 identical over 11 bases. The germline V gene has CDR1 SGHDN and CDR2 FVKESK. The CDR3 is 16 amino acids. Here the CDR3 reads CASSQGLAGPQGTQYF. Written as DNA, the CDR3 is TGTGCCAGCAGCCAAGGACTAGCGGGGCCCCAAGGGACCCAGTACTTC.

This clonotype occurred many times. DNA for the CDR3: TGCGCCAGCAGCGCCGGGACGCAGAATTCACCCCTCCACTTT. Encoded protein: CASSAGTQNSPLHF. The gene calls are TRBV5-1 and TRBJ1-6, with D maybe TRBD1 (5 bases). Trimming pared 4 bases from V and 7 bases from J, leaving 12 bases between. The CDR3 has 14 residues. The V gene's germline CDR1 is SGHRS and CDR2 YFSETQ.

At least ten counts were recorded for this clonotype. The V and J genes are TRBV10-3 and TRBJ1-3; TRBD1 is a possible D gene (6 bases). The CDR3 totals 13 residues. Trimming took off 6 bases at V and 2 bases at J, with 8 bases between the two ends. Germline V gene data show CDR1 as ENHRY and CDR2 as SYGVKD. CDR3 DNA: TGTGCCATCAGCCAGGGGACTGGAAACACCATATATTTT. It codes for CAISQGTGNTIYF.

V usage is TRBV12-3 or TRBV12-4 and J usage is TRBJ2-1; TRBD1 is a possible D gene (6 bases). V was cut by 5 bases and J by 4 bases, with 12 bases left in between. The length of the CDR3 is 14 residues. CDR3 residues: CASSPGTTYNEQFF. DNA for the CDR3: TGTGCCAGCAGTCCCGGGACAACGTACAATGAGCAGTTCTTC.